This T cell receptor beta chain is from a study of blood T cell repertoires in COVID-19. Study as a whole: Whether acute or convalescent, the COVID-19 samples came from the United States, Italy and Spain. T cells, B-cell-depleted T cells, or PBMCs supplied cDNA or gDNA.

In the authors' methods: Amplification of reference gene primers provided the estimated nucleated cell counts. The repertoire was sequenced with immunoSEQ multiplex PCR; TCRdb's copy has only in-frame clones and lacks some. The V and J calls and clone size are taken from that table; D and trimming were inferred from the DNA. The table has about 78,000 clones, over 75% seen once. The sequence came from a human donor in a cohort sampled during active COVID-19. The sequenced sample was peripheral blood.

The chain's CDR3 is CASSEAGRTNYGYTF. The CDR3 DNA reads as TGTGCCAGCAGTGAAGCGGGCAGGACTAACTATGGCTACACCTTC. This chain links TRBV6-1 with TRBJ1-2, with D unresolved. V was shortened by 0 bases and J by 0 bases, with 8 bases between the two germline ends. The CDR3 totals 15 residues. The germline V gene has CDR1 MNHNS and CDR2 SASEGT.